Following are 21 T cell receptor beta chains from one sample sequenced in a study of graft-versus-host responses after intestinal transplantation. The data were produced by immunoSEQ multiplex PCR, yet TCRdb's version contains in-frame clones alone and is incomplete. In the table there are tens of thousands of clones, 92% of which are singletons. The sample consisted of PBMCs, taken 98 days after intestinal transplantation. The receptors stem from a human patient who received an intestinal transplant, so some T cells may come from the graft donor.

This sequence joins TRBV7-2 and TRBJ1-2, with D possibly TRBD1 on 6 matching bases. The length of the CDR3 is 15 residues. Germline assignment: CDR1 SGHTA and CDR2 FQGNSA. Between the trimmed V and J ends, which lost 5 bases and 1 base, there was a span of 14 bases. CDR3 DNA: TGTGCCAGCAGCCGAGGGGGGAAGGTTAACTATGGCTACACCTTC. Translation gives CASSRGGKVNYGYTF.

V gene TRBV4-1 combines with J gene TRBJ1-1; 8 nucleotides match TRBD1. After removal of 4 bases from V and 1 base from J, the junction contained 2 bases not matched to a gene. The CDR3 has 14 residues. CDR1 is MGHRA and CDR2 is YSYEKL in the germline V gene. Here the CDR3 reads CASSPGQGNTEAFF. The CDR3 nucleotides are TGCGCCAGCAGCCCCGGACAGGGGAACACTGAAGCTTTCTTT.

V is TRBV7-9 and J is TRBJ1-4; D remains ambiguous. Trimming cost V 6 bases and J 14 bases, with 13 bases left between them. The length of the CDR3 is 11 residues. From germline, CDR1 is SEHNR and CDR2 FQNEAQ (reference sequence). In DNA, the CDR3 is TGTGCCAGCAGACTGAGTTCGTGGCTGTTTTTT. This gives the protein CASRLSSWLFF.

V is TRBV5-5 and J is TRBJ1-1, with TRBD1 as a possible D gene (5 bases). V was clipped by 3 bases and J by 8 bases, with 11 bases between them. This CDR3 comprises 12 residues. CDR1 and CDR2 (germline): SGHKS, YYEKEE (reference sequence). The CDR3 loop is CASSSIWGEAFF. Here the CDR3 DNA reads TGTGCCAGCAGCTCTATATGGGGGGAAGCTTTCTTT.

The chain has TRBV9 and TRBJ2-3, with 8 bases aligning to TRBD2. This CDR3 comprises 15 residues. V lost 0 bases to trimming and J lost 6 bases; unmatched junction nucleotides: 6. Per the germline V gene, CDR1 is SGDLS and CDR2 is YYNGEE. The CDR3 coding sequence is TGTGCCAGCAGCGTAGGAGCGGGAGACTGGGATACGCAGTATTTT. This sequence encodes CASSVGAGDWDTQYF.

The chain has TRBV5-6 and TRBJ1-2; D is undetermined. CDR3 size: 12 residues. V lost 0 bases, J lost 13 bases, and 13 bases lay in between. Germline V lookup: CDR1 SGHDT, CDR2 YYEEEE. CDR3 protein: CASSLGAGSVTF. For the CDR3, the DNA is TGTGCCAGCAGCTTGGGGGCGGGGTCCGTCACCTTC.

The CDR3 DNA sequence: TGTGCCAGCAGCGGGGGGGGGAGACACCCCTACGAGCAGTACTTC. It codes for CASSGGGRHPYEQYF. This chain uses TRBV6-1 with TRBJ2-7, with 8 bases fitting TRBD2. Trimming took 6 bases from V and 2 from J; bases not matched to a gene: 9. The germline V gene has CDR1 MNHNS and CDR2 SASEGT. CDR3 length equals 15 residues.

The gene calls are TRBV5-4 and TRBJ2-7, with 7 bases that match TRBD1. The CDR3 consists of 13 residues. Losses at the gene ends were 2 bases for V and 3 bases for J; bases not matched to a gene: 2. Germline CDR1 is SGHNT and CDR2 is YYREEE (reference sequence). The CDR3 nucleotides read TGTGCCAGCAGCTTTAACAGGGGCTACGAGCAGTACTTC. Protein: CASSFNRGYEQYF.

J is TRBJ2-2 and V is TRBV6-4; D is possibly TRBD1 (6 bases). The germline CDR1 and CDR2 sequences are MRHNA and SNTAGT. V gave up 4 bases and J gave up 4 bases, with 10 bases separating them. This CDR3 region has 14 residues. The CDR3, as DNA: TGTGCCAGCAGTGGAGGGGGAAGCACCGGGGAGCTGTTTTTT. Residues: CASSGGGSTGELFF.

V and J are TRBV7-3 and TRBJ2-1, with D perhaps given as TRBD1 or TRBD2 (5 bases each). Germline lookup yields CDR1 SGHTA and CDR2 FQGTGA. There are 13 residues in the CDR3. The V end was cut by 5 bases, the J end by 8 bases, with 13 bases between. The CDR3 nucleotides are TGTGCCAGCAGCCAAGGGACCCCCCATGAGCAGTTCTTC. Its translation: CASSQGTPHEQFF.

This CDR3 reads CASSSGTSSYYEQYF. The CDR3 DNA reads TGTGCCAGCAGTTCCGGGACTAGCTCGTACTACGAGCAGTACTTC. This chain uses TRBV6-5 with TRBJ2-7, with 9 bases matching TRBD2. This CDR3 has 15 amino acids. V gave up 4 bases and J gave up 3 bases; unmatched junction bases: 7. Germline loops: CDR1 MNHEY, CDR2 SVGAGI.

This sequence joins TRBV9 and TRBJ1-1, with D unclear. The CDR3 covers 15 residues. Between the trimmed V and J ends, which lost 4 bases and 1 base, there was a span of 14 bases. Germline loops: CDR1 SGDLS, CDR2 YYNGEE. Here the CDR3 DNA reads TGTGCCAGCAGCCCGGTCCTGGGGAGGAACACTGAAGCTTTCTTT. This gives the protein CASSPVLGRNTEAFF.

About this clone itself: Its ends do not fully match the called genes, so a read error is possible. V and J are TRBV7-7 and TRBJ2-2, with D possibly TRBD2 on 6 matching bases. The CDR3 consists of 14 residues. Germline V CDR1 and CDR2: SSHAT, FNYEAQ (reference sequence). CDR3 nucleotides: TGTGCTAGCAGCTTACTAGCTAACACCGGGGAGCTGTTTTTT. It is translated as CASSLLANTGELFF.

This chain links TRBV10-2 with TRBJ2-3; TRBD1 aligns across 7 bases. The CDR3 length is 15 residues. J lost 4 bases, V lost 5 bases, and 9 bases had no gene match. Germline V gives CDR1 WSHSY, CDR2 SAAADI. CDR3 sequence reads: CASSPDRRRSDTQYF. The CDR3 DNA is TGCGCCAGCAGTCCGGACAGGAGGCGTTCAGATACGCAGTATTTT.

The V call is TRBV5-6, the J call TRBJ2-5, with 7 bases aligning to TRBD2. This CDR3 contains 15 residues. V lost 1 base, J lost 1 base, and 4 bases stayed unmatched. Germline V lookup: CDR1 SGHDT, CDR2 YYEEEE. Written as DNA, the CDR3 is TGTGCCAGCAGCTTGTTGTGGGGGGGCCAAGAGACCCAGTACTTC. As protein: CASSLLWGGQETQYF.

V is TRBV28 and J is TRBJ2-7, with 8 nucleotides matching TRBD1. The CDR3 length is 16 residues. CDR1 and CDR2 from the germline V gene are MDHEN and SYDVKM. The V and J ends lost 5 bases and 3 bases, in that order; junction bases with no gene match: 12. The CDR3 coding sequence is TGTGCCAGCAGTCAACGTCTCCGGGACAGGCACTACGAGCAGTACTTC. This gives the protein CASSQRLRDRHYEQYF. Complete variable domain (other parts from reference TRBV28 and TRBJ2-7): DVKVTQSSRYLVKRTGEKVFLECVQDMDHENMFWYRQDPGLGLRLIYFSYDVKMKEKGDIPEGYSVSREKKERFSLILESASTNQTSMYLCASSQRLRDRHYEQYFGPGTRLTVT.

This sequence joins TRBV19 and TRBJ1-1; D gene uncertain. The CDR3 spans 15 residues. Germline V gene sequence: CDR1 LNHDA, CDR2 SQIVND (reference sequence). Trimming took off 6 bases at V and 0 bases at J, with 14 bases between the two ends. The CDR3 DNA is TGTGCCAGTAGGTATGCCGGGCAGCTGAACACTGAAGCTTTCTTT. It encodes CASRYAGQLNTEAFF.

The J gene is TRBJ2-5, the V gene TRBV9, with D tentatively TRBD2 (6 bases). This CDR3 has 14 residues. CDR1 is SGDLS, CDR2 YYNGEE, per germline. The V end was cut by 4 bases, the J end by 1 base, with 11 bases between. As DNA, the CDR3 is TGTGCCAGCAGCCTTAGCGGCCCCCAAGAGACCCAGTACTTC. The encoded protein is CASSLSGPQETQYF.

This chain connects TRBV9 to TRBJ1-1; TRBD1 might be the D (5 bases). The CDR3 extends over 12 amino acids. Trimming left V 0 bases short and J 10 bases short, with 10 bases between. In germline, CDR1 is SGDLS, CDR2 YYNGEE. CDR3 residues: CASSVEGSRAFF. The CDR3 DNA reads TGTGCCAGCAGCGTAGAGGGGAGCCGAGCTTTCTTT.

This sequence joins TRBV9 and TRBJ2-1; 12 bases line up with TRBD2. CDR1 SGDLS and CDR2 YYNGEE come from the germline V gene. The CDR3 extends over 17 amino acids. V lost 0 bases to trimming and J lost 0 bases; unmatched junction nucleotides: 1. The DNA for the CDR3 is TGTGCCAGCAGCGTAGGACTAGCGGGGGACTCCTACAATGAGCAGTTCTTC. Protein sequence: CASSVGLAGDSYNEQFF.

This chain uses TRBV7-6 with TRBJ2-5; 7 bases align to TRBD1. Germline values: CDR1 SGHVS, CDR2 FNYEAQ. Trimming cost V 5 bases and J 2 bases; bases outside gene matches: 5. CDR3 size: 14 residues. CDR3 sequence (DNA): TGTGCCAGCAGCCCCGACAGGGAACAAGAGACCCAGTACTTC. It yields the protein CASSPDREQETQYF.